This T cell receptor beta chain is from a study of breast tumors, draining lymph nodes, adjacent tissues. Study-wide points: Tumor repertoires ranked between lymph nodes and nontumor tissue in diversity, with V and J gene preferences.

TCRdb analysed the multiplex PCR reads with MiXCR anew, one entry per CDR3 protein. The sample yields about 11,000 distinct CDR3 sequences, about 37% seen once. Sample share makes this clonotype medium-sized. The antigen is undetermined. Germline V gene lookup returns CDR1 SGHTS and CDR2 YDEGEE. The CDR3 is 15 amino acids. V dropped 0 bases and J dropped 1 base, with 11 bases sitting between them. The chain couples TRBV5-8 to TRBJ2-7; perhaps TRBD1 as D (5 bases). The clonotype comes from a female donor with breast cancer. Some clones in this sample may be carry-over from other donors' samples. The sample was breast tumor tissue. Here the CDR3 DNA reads TGTGCCAGCAGCTTGGCTCCAGGGATTTCCTACGAGCAGTACTTC. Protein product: CASSLAPGISYEQYF. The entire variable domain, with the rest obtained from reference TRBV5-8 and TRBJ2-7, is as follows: EAGVTQSPTHLIKTRGQQATLRCSPISGHTSVYWYQQALGLGLQFLLWYDEGEERNRGNFPPRFSGRQFPNYSSELNVNALELEDSALYLCASSLAPGISYEQYFGPGTRLTVT.